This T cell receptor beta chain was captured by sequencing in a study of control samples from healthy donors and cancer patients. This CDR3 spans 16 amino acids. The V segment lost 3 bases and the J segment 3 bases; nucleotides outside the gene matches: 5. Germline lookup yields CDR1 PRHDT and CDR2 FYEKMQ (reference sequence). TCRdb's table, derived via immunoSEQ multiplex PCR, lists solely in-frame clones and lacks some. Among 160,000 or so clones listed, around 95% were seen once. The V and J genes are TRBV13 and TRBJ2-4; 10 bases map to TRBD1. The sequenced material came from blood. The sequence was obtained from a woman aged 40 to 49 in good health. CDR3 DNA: TGTGCCAGCAGCTTTGGACAGGGGGAGGGCAAAAACATTCAGTACTTC. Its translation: CASSFGQGEGKNIQYF.